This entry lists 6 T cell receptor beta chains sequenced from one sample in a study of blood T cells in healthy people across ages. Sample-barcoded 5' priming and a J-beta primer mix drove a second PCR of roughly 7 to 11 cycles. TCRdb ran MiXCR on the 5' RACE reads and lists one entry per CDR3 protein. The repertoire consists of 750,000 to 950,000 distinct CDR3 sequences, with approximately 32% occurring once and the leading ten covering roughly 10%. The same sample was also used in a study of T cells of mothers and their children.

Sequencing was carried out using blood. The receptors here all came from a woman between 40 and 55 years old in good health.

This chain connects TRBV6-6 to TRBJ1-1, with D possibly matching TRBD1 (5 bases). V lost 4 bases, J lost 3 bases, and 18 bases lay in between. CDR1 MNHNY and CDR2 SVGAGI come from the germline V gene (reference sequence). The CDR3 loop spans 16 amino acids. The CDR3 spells CASSSPGQGGYTEAFF. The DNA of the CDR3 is TGTGCCAGCAGTTCCCCGGGGCAGGGCGGGTACACTGAAGCTTTCTTT.

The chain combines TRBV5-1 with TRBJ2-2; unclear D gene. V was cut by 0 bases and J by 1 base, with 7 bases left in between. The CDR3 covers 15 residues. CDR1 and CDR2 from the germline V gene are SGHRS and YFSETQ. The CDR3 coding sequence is TGCGCCAGCAGCTTGGGGGCAGTGAACACCGGGGAGCTGTTTTTT. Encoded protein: CASSLGAVNTGELFF.

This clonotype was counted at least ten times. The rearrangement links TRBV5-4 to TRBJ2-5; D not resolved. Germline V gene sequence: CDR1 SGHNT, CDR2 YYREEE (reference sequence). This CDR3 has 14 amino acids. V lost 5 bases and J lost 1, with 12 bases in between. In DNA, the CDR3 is TGTGCCAGCAGTACTCCGCTAGTCCAAGAGACCCAGTACTTC. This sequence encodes CASSTPLVQETQYF.

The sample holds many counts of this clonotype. CDR3 DNA sequence: TGCAGTGCTCGTAACAGGGGAGGATACTCCTACGAGCAGTACTTC. Amino acid sequence: CSARNRGGYSYEQYF. This chain uses TRBV20-1 with TRBJ2-7, with TRBD1 as a possible D gene (7 bases). The CDR3 is 15 residues long. The ends were cut back, 5 bases at V and 0 bases at J, with 17 bases in the middle. CDR1 is DFQATT, CDR2 SNEGSKA, per germline (reference sequence).

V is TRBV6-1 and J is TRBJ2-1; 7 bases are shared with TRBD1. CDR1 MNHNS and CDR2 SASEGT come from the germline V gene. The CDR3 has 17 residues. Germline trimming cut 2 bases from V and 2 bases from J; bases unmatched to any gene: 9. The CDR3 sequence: CASSEWFGDSAYNEQFF. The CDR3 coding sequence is TGTGCCAGCAGTGAATGGTTTGGGGACAGTGCCTACAATGAGCAGTTCTTC.

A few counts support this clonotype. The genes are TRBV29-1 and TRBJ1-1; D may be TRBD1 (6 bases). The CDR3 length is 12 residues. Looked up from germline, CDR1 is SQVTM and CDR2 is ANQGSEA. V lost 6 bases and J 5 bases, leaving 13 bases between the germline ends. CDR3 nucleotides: TGCAGCGTAGCGGACAGCCTGACTGAAGCTTTCTTT. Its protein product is CSVADSLTEAFF.